Listed below are T cell receptor beta chains from one sample, sequenced in a study of T cells in Graves' hyperthyroidism and ophthalmopathy. TCRdb itself ran the multiplex PCR reads through MiXCR, one entry per CDR3 protein. The sample consists of 650,000 to 800,000 distinct CDR3 sequences, just under 45% of them appearing once. The sequenced sample was peripheral blood or thyroid tissue (not recorded which). All receptors come from an adult man with Graves' disease, either hyperthyroidism or ophthalmopathy (not recorded which). The CDR3 runs from the conserved cysteine through the conserved F or W. The order of the fields is J gene, V gene, clone size, D gene, CDR3 DNA, CDR3 protein. The D gene is left open where the match is weak. Only some rows state a clone size, as once, few, many or a class for expanded clones.

>TRBJ2-5|TRBV15|.|TRBD2
TGTGCCACCAGCAGGACTAGCGGGAGGGGAACCCAGTACTTC
CATSRTSGRGTQYF
>TRBJ1-6|TRBV7-4|.|.
TGTGCCAGCAGTACCGTGGGAGGGGATTTATCTAATTCACCCCTCCACTTT
CASSTVGGDLSNSPLHF
>TRBJ1-1|TRBV7-9|.|.
TGTGCCAGCAGCTCCACAACAGGGAACACTGAAGCTTTCTTT
CASSSTTGNTEAFF
>TRBJ1-4|TRBV9|.|.
TGTGCCAGCAGCGTAGGCGGGGGTAGTAATGAAAAACTGTTTTTT
CASSVGGGSNEKLFF
>TRBJ1-1|TRBV7-9|.|TRBD1
TGTGCCAGCAACCCGGGGACAGGATATGTGGGAACTGAAGCTTTCTTT
CASNPGTGYVGTEAFF
>TRBJ1-2|TRBV29-1|many|TRBD1
TGCAGCGTTGACCAGGCGACAGGGACGCAAAACTATGGCTACACCTTC
CSVDQATGTQNYGYTF
>TRBJ2-7|TRBV24-1|few|.
TGTGCCAGCAGTCTCCAAGGCCCCCTCGAGCAGTACTTC
CASSLQGPLEQYF
>TRBJ2-2|TRBV29-1|.|TRBD2
TGCGTTGGACTAGCTACCGGGGAGCTGTTTTTT
CVGLATGELFF
>TRBJ1-1|TRBV9|.|TRBD1
TGTGCCAGCAGCTCGGACAGGGGGCGCGAATTGGGAGCTTTCTTT
CASSSDRGRELGAFF
>TRBJ1-2|TRBV29-1|.|.
TGCAGCTTGAGCATGCATGGCTACACCTTC
CSLSMHGYTF
>TRBJ1-6|TRBV6-1|few|TRBD1
TGTGCCACCAGAGAGGGGACAGCCATCTATAATTCACCCCTCCACTTT
CATREGTAIYNSPLHF
>TRBJ1-6|TRBV7-9|many|.
TGTGCCAGCAGCGACGACAGTGGATCGTCACCCCTCCACTTT
CASSDDSGSSPLHF
>TRBJ1-1|TRBV2|once|.
TGTGCCAGCAGGGGACTGACAAGGAACACTGAAGCTTTCTTT
CASRGLTRNTEAFF
>TRBJ1-4|TRBV2|.|.
TGTGCCAGCAGTTTCGGGGGCCCTATCCCTGAAAAACTGTTTTTT
CASSFGGPIPEKLFF
>TRBJ1-4|TRBV11-2|.|TRBD1
TGTGCCAGCAGCTGGGGACAGACGGAAAAACTGTTTTTT
CASSWGQTEKLFF
>TRBJ1-6|TRBV2|many|.
TGTGCCAGCAGTACAGAGCTTAGTAATTCACCCCTCCACTTT
CASSTELSNSPLHF
>TRBJ2-5|TRBV7-9|.|.
TGTGCCAGCAGCCAAGCCAGACGGGAGACCCAGTACTTC
CASSQARRETQYF